The source of this T cell receptor (beta chain) is a study of long-term antiretroviral therapy in people with HIV. At the survey level, the v3.0 immunoSEQ assay was run. Sequencing was performed with immunoSEQ multiplex PCR; in TCRdb, only in-frame clones are kept and a portion is missing. This table has over 40,000 clones, around 93% appearing once. Deletions cut 1 base from V and 1 base from J, with 13 bases between. The CDR3 consists of 16 residues. CDR1 MNHEY and CDR2 SVGAGI come from the germline V gene. The chain employs TRBV6-5 and TRBJ1-1; a possible D gene is TRBD1 (5 bases). The source is a man aged 25-40 years with HIV. Sequences were derived from unsorted PBMCs, sampled around 9 years after starting antiretroviral therapy. CDR3 region: CASSYYLGTANTEAFF. In DNA form, the CDR3 reads TGTGCCAGCAGTTACTATCTGGGGACGGCGAACACTGAAGCTTTCTTT.